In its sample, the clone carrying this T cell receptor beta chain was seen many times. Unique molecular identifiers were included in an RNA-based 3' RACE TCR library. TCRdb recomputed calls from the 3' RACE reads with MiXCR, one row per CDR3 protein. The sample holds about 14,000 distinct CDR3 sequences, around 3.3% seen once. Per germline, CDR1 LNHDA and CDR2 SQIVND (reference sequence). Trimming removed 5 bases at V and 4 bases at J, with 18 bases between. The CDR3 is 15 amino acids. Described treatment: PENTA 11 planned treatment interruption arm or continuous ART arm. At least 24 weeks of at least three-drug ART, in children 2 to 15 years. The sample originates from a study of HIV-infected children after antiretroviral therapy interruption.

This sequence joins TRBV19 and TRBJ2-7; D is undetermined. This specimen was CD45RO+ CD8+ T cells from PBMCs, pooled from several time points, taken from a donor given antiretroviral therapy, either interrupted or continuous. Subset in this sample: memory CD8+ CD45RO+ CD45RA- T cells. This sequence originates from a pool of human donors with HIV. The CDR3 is CASSLDPSSLYEQYF. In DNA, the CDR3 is TGTGCCAGTAGTCTGGACCCCTCGAGCCTTTACGAGCAGTACTTC.